This T cell receptor beta chain stems from a study of T cell responses to AZD1222 COVID-19 vaccine. About this clone: No antigen is known for it.

CDR1 is MNHEY, CDR2 SVGAGI, per germline. V trimming: 6 bases; J trimming: 7 bases; junction bases outside the gene matches: 12. This CDR3 region has 15 residues. Libraries were prepared by immunoSEQ multiplex PCR; TCRdb keeps only in-frame clonotypes and omits some of them. Among 130,000 to 150,000 clones, roughly 87% were seen once, and the ten largest hold around 1.5%. Pooling was applied to second doses at about 4 or about 12 weeks. Study conclusions and caveats: Repertoire samples came only from after the peak T cell response. Close to half of all spike-specific TCRs reportedly target regions of the variants that are unmutated. Females outnumbered males among donors, who were mostly white British; clonal diversity was possibly underestimated.

The source was peripheral blood, collected 28 days after the second AZD1222 dose. The V and J genes are TRBV6-5 and TRBJ1-5, with 7 bases aligning to TRBD1. This clonotype originated in an adult who received the AZD1222 COVID-19 vaccine. The CDR3 DNA reads as TGTGCCAGCAGGGGGGGAGACAGGGTGAGACAGCCCCAGCATTTT. Protein: CASRGGDRVRQPQHF.